Given below is one T cell receptor beta chain in context. The entry originates in a study of T-cell reconstitution after alpha-beta-depleted transplantation in children. V dropped 5 bases and J dropped 6; count of bases not matched to a gene: 6. Germline values: CDR1 SGHVS, CDR2 FQNEAQ. The CDR3 is made up of 13 amino acids. It was with unique molecular identifiers that the TCRbeta library was prepared. One entry per CDR3 protein results from TCRdb running MiXCR on the PCR reads. Of just under 350,000 distinct CDR3 sequences in the sample, 15% to 20% were seen once. The sequence was obtained from a male patient aged 2-15 years who had a stem cell transplant for acute lymphoblastic leukemia, so the T cells may come from the graft donor. The source was PBMCs, mostly from graft donor cells, collected 360 days after TCRalphabeta/CD19-depleted stem cell transplant. This chain links TRBV7-8 with TRBJ2-7; the match to TRBD1 covers 8 bases. The CDR3 loop reads CASSRQGQGEQYF. The CDR3 coding sequence is TGTGCCAGCAGCCGACAGGGGCAGGGCGAGCAGTACTTC.